This T cell receptor (beta chain) was profiled in a study of blood T cell repertoires in COVID-19. The assay was immunoSEQ multiplex PCR, and TCRdb's table has in-frame clones only and misses some. The repertoire consists of fewer than 200,000 clones, with about 89% occurring once and the leading ten covering approximately 2.7%. J was trimmed by 5 bases and V by 4 bases; bases with no gene match: 10. This CDR3 region has 15 residues. Germline-derived CDR1 and CDR2 are SGHDT and YYEEEE. The sequence derives from a man in his forties with active or convalescent COVID-19. The material sequenced was peripheral blood. V is TRBV5-6 and J is TRBJ2-5, with 8 bases that match TRBD1. The CDR3 nucleotides are TGTGCCAGCAGCCCGAATCCGGACAGGGCCGAGACCCAGTACTTC. Translation gives CASSPNPDRAETQYF.